This TCR beta chain was found in a study of spatial heterogeneity in lung cancer. Study background: Sequences of the beta chain were consistently detected in greater numbers than alpha-chain sequences.

Trimming removed 1 base from V and 7 bases from J; junction bases left unmatched: 6. This CDR3 contains 15 residues. Germline-derived CDR1 and CDR2 are LNHNV and YYDKDF (reference sequence). This clonotype has at least ten counts. TCRdb processed the 5' RACE reads anew with MiXCR; each CDR3 protein has one entry. The sample holds 30,000 to 40,000 distinct CDR3 sequences; roughly 3% are singletons and the top ten take about 34%. Time point defined: sample taken at primary tumor resection. TCRs were sequenced from unsorted whole RNA of tumor, nontumor lung or PBMC. This TCR was recovered from a male donor with early-stage non-small cell lung cancer. The source was normal lung tissue next to the tumor, collected at surgery. V is TRBV15 and J is TRBJ1-1; TRBD1 agrees at 10 bases. CDR3 residues: CATSRAPGTGDEAFF. The CDR3 DNA reads TGTGCCACCAGCAGAGCCCCCGGGACAGGGGATGAAGCTTTCTTT.